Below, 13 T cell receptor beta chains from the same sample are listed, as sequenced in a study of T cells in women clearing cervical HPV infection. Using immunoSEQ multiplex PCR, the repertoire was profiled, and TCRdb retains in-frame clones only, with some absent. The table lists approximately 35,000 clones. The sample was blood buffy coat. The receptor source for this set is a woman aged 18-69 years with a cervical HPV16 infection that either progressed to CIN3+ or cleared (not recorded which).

This CDR3 is CASSQGDKDQETQYF. Incomplete CDR3 DNA: TGTGCCAGCAGCCAGGGGGACAAGGACCAAGAGACG. The genes are TRBV7-9 and TRBJ2-3, with 7 positions matching TRBD1. The CDR3 end is not reached by the read, which stops 3 residues before it; the germline J gene fills it in. The CDR3 length is 15 residues. Germline values: CDR1 SEHNR, CDR2 FQNEAQ (reference sequence).

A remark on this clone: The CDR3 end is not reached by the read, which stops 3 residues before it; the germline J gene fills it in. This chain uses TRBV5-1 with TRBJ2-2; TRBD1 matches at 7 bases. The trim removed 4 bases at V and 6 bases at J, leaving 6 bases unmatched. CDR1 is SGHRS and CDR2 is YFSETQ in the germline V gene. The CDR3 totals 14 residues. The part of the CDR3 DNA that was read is TGCGCCAGCAGCCTAGACAGGGCGCCCGGGGAG. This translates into CASSLDRAPGE. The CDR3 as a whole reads CASSLDRAPGELFF.

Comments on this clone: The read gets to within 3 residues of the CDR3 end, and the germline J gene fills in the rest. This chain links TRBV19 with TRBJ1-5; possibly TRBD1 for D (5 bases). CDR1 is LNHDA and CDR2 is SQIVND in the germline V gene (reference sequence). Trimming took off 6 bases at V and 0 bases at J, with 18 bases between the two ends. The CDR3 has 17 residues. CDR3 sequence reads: CASSQSSLTGSNQPQHF. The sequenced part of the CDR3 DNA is TGTGCCAGTAGCCAGTCGTCCCTAACAGGTAGCAATCAGCCC. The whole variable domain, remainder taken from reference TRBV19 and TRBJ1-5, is DGGITQSPKYLFRKEGQNVTLSCEQNLNHDAMYWYRQDPGQGLRLIYYSQIVNDFQKGDIAEGYSVSREKKESFPLTVTSAQKNPTAFYLCASSQSSLTGSNQPQHFGDGTRLSIL.

The CDR3 protein is CATSLVNFYEQYF. The CDR3 bases that were read are TGTGCCACCTCACTAGTGAACTTCTACGAG. The gene calls are TRBV11-2 and TRBJ2-7, with D possibly matching TRBD2 (5 bases). The DNA ends 3 residues before the CDR3 does, and the rest of the CDR3 is filled in from the germline J gene. Germline CDR1 SGHAT, CDR2 FQNNGV. There are 13 residues in the CDR3. V lost 10 bases to trimming and J lost 3 bases, with 16 bases between them. Together with reference TRBV11-2 and TRBJ2-7, the CDR3 gives the full variable domain: EAGVAQSPRYKIIEKRQSVAFWCNPISGHATLYWYQQILGQGPKLLIQFQNNGVVDDSQLPKDRFSAERLKGVDSTLKIQPAKLEDSAVYLCATSLVNFYEQYFGPGTRLTVT.

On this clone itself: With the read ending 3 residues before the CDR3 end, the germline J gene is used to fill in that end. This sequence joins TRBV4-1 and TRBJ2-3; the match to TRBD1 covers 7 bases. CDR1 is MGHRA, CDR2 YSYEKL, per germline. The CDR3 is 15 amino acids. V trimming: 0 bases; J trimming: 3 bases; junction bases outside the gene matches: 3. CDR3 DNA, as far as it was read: TGCGCCAGCAGCCAAGAGTACAGGGGTACAGATACG. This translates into CASSQEYRGTDT. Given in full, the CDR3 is CASSQEYRGTDTQYF.

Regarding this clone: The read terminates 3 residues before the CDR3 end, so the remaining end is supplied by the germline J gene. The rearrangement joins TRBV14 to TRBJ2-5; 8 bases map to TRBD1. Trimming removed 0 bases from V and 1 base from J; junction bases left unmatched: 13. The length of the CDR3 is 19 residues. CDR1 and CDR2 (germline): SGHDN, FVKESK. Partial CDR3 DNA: TGTGCCAGCAGCCAAGATGTTGTCAGGGGGCGAAGTCCCCAAGAGACC. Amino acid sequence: CASSQDVVRGRSPQET. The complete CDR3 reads CASSQDVVRGRSPQETQYF.

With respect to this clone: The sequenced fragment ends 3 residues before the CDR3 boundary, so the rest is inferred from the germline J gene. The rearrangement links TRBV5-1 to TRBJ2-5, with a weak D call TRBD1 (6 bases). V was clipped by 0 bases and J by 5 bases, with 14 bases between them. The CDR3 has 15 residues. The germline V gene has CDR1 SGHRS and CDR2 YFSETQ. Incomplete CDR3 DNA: TGCGCCAGCAGCTTGGCGGGACACGCCGGGGAGACC. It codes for CASSLAGHAGET. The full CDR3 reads CASSLAGHAGETQYF.

CDR3 DNA, as far as it was read: TGTGCCAGTAGTCCGAACGTCCAGGGCTCCTACGAC. Protein sequence: CASSPNVQGSYD. In full, the CDR3 reads CASSPNVQGSYDYTF. J is TRBJ1-2 and V is TRBV19, with a tentative D call TRBD1 (5 bases). The read terminates 3 residues before the CDR3 end, so the remaining end is supplied by the germline J gene. The CDR3 is 15 residues long. Per germline, CDR1 LNHDA and CDR2 SQIVND (reference sequence).

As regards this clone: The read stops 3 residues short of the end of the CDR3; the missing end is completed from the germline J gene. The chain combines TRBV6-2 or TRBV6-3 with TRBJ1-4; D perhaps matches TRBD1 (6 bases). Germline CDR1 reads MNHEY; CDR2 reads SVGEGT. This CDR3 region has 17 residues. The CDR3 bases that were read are TGTGCCAGCAGTTACTTGCCTATCGACAGGCGGGATTCACCA. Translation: CASSYLPIDRRDSP. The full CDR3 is CASSYLPIDRRDSPLFF.

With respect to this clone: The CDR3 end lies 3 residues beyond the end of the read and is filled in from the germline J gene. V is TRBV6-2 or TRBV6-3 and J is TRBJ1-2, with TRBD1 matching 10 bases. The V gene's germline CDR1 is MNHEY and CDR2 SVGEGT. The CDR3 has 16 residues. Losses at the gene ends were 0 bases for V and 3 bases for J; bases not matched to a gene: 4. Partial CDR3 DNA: TGTGCCAGCAGTTACTCGAAGACAGGGGGCCACTATGGC. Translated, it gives CASSYSKTGGHYG. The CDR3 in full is CASSYSKTGGHYGYTF.

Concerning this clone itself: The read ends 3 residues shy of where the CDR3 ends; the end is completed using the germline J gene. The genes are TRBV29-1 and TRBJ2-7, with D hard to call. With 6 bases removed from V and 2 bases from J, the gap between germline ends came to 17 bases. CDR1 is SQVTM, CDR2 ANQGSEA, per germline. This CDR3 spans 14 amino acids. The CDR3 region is CSVTSGDTTYEQYF. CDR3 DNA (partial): TGCAGCGTCACCTCCGGTGACACCACCTACGAG.

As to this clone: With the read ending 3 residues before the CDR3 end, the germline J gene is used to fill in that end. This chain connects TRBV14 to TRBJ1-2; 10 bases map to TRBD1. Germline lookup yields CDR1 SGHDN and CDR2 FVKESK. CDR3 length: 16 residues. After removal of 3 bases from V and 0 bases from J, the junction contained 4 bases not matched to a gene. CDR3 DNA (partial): TGTGCCAGCAGCCAGGGACAGGGGCCCTCTAACTATGGC. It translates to CASSQGQGPSNYG. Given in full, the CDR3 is CASSQGQGPSNYGYTF.

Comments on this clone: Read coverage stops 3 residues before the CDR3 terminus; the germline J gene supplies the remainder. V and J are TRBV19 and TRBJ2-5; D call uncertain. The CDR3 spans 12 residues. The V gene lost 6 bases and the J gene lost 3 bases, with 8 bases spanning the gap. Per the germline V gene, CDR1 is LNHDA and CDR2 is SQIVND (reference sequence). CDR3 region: CASRGDKETQYF. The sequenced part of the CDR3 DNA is TGTGCCAGTAGGGGCGATAAAGAGACC.